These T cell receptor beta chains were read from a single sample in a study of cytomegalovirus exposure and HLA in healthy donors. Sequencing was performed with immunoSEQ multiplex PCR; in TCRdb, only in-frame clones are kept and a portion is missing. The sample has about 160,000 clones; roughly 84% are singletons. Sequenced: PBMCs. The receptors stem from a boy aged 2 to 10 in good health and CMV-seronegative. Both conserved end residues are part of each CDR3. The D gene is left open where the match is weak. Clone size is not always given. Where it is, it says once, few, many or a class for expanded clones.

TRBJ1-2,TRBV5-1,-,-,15,TGCGCCAGCAGCCCTCGCCGGGAGATGTCCTATGGCTACACCTTC,CASSPRREMSYGYTF
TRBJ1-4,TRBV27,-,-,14,TGTGCCAGCAGCCCGGACTCGGGGGGGGAAAAACTGTTTTTT,CASSPDSGGEKLFF
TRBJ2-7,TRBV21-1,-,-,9,TGTGCCAGGCGGGGCAATCAGTACTTC,CARRGNQYF
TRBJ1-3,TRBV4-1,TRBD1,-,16,TGCGCCAGCAGCCAAGCCCCCGGACAGGGGGTATACACCATATATTTT,CASSQAPGQGVYTIYF
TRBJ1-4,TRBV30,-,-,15,TGTGCCTGGGCTGACAGAGGATCAACTAATGAAAAACTGTTTTTT,CAWADRGSTNEKLFF
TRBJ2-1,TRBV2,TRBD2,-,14,TGTGCCAGCAGTGAAACTAGCGGGGGTCATGAGCAGTTCTTC,CASSETSGGHEQFF
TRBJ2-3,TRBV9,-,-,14,TGTGCCAGCAGCGGGGTCGGGAGCACAGATACGCAGTATTTT,CASSGVGSTDTQYF
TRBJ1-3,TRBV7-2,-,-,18,TGTGCCAGCAGCTTAGATCAGACAGGCCTAGGCTCTGGAAACACCATATATTTT,CASSLDQTGLGSGNTIYF
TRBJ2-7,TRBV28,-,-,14,TGTGCCAGCAGTTCCCCGGGGAGCGCCTACGAGCAGTACTTC,CASSSPGSAYEQYF
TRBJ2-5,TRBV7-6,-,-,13,TGTGCCAGCAGCCCGAGCGTCCAAGAGACCCAGTACTTC,CASSPSVQETQYF
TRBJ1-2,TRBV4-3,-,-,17,TGCGCCAGCAGCCAAGATGTTAGGCGGGCGAGAACGGATGGCTACACCTTC,CASSQDVRRARTDGYTF
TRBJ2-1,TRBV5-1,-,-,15,TGCGCCAGCAGCTCGACTCCGAGCTCCTACAATGAGCAGTTCTTC,CASSSTPSSYNEQFF
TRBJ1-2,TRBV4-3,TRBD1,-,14,TGCGCCAGCAGCCCCGGTGGGACAGGGTATGGCTACACCTTC,CASSPGGTGYGYTF
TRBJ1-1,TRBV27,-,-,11,TGTGCCAGCAGTCTAAATGGTGAAGCTTTCTTT,CASSLNGEAFF
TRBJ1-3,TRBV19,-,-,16,TGTGCCAGTCGAATCTCCGGACAGCTCTCTGGAAACACCATATATTTT,CASRISGQLSGNTIYF
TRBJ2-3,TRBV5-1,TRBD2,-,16,TGCGCCAGCAGCTCGGTAGCGGGGGGGCCCGCAGATACGCAGTATTTT,CASSSVAGGPADTQYF
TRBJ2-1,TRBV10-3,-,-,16,TGTGCCATCAGTGGGACAGAAGGAAGCTCCTACAATGAGCAGTTCTTC,CAISGTEGSSYNEQFF
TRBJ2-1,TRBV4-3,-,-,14,TGCGCCAGCAGCCGGGCAAGCTCCTACAATGAGCAGTTCTTC,CASSRASSYNEQFF
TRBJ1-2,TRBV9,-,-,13,TGTGCCAGCAGCGTAGAGCAGGGCTATGGCTACACCTTC,CASSVEQGYGYTF
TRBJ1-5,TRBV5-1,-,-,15,TGCGCCAGCAGCTTGGATGGGGAGCCAAATCAGCCCCAGCATTTT,CASSLDGEPNQPQHF
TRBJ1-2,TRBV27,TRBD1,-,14,TGTGCCAGCAGCGGAGGACAGGGCGGCTATGGCTACACCTTC,CASSGGQGGYGYTF
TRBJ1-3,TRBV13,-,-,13,TGTGCCAGCAGCTTACTTCTTGGAAACACCATATATTTT,CASSLLLGNTIYF
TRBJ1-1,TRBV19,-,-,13,TGTGCCAGTATCTCACGGGGGAACACTGAAGCTTTCTTT,CASISRGNTEAFF
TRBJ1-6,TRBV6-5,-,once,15,TGTGCCAGCAGTTACTCTGTGATGGCGGGGTCACCCCTCCACTTT,CASSYSVMAGSPLHF
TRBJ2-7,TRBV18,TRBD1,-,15,TGTGCCAGCTCACCCGGACAGGGCCTCTCCTACGAGCAGTACTTC,CASSPGQGLSYEQYF
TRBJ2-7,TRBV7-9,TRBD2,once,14,TGTGCCAGCAGTGATAGCGGGAGTCTCCACGAGCAGTACTTC,CASSDSGSLHEQYF
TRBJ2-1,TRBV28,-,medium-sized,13,TGTGCCAGCAGTTTGGACTGGCCCAATGAGCAGTTCTTC,CASSLDWPNEQFF
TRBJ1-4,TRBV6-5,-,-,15,TGTGCCAGCAGTTACTCACACGTAACTAATGAAAAACTGTTTTTT,CASSYSHVTNEKLFF
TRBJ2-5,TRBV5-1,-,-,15,TGCGCCAGCAGCTTGTATCCGGGAGAGGAAGAGACCCAGTACTTC,CASSLYPGEEETQYF
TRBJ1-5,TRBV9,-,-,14,TGTGCCAGCAGCGCCCGGGACTCCAATCAGCCCCAGCATTTT,CASSARDSNQPQHF
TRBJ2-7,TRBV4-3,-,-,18,TGCGCCAGCAGCCAAGATCTGTTGATCCCCGGGACTGGCTACGAGCAGTACTTC,CASSQDLLIPGTGYEQYF
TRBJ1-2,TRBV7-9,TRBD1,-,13,TGTGCCAGCAGCCCCGGACAGGGCTATGGCTACACCTTC,CASSPGQGYGYTF
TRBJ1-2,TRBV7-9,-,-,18,TGTGCCAGCAGCTTAGAGTCAGGGAACAGGATAACCCTCTATGGCTACACCTTC,CASSLESGNRITLYGYTF
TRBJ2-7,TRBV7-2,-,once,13,TGTGCCAGCAGCCAGAGGACTACTTACGAGCAGTACTTC,CASSQRTTYEQYF
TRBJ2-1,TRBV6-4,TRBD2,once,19,TGTGCCAGCACCTTTGGGACTAGCGGGAGTAAATTGAATTACAATGAGCAGTTCTTC,CASTFGTSGSKLNYNEQFF
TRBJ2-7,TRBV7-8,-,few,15,TGTGCCAGCAGCACCGAGGAGACAGGCTCCTACGAGCAGTACTTC,CASSTEETGSYEQYF
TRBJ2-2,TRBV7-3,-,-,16,TGTGCCAGCAGCTCCGGAGGGACAGCGAACACCGGGGAGCTGTTTTTT,CASSSGGTANTGELFF
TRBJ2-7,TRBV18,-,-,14,TGTGCCAGCTCACGCCCAGACGGGATAAAGGAGCAGTACTTC,CASSRPDGIKEQYF
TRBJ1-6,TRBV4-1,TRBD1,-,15,TGCGCCAGCAGAGTGACAGGGGTGAATAATTCACCCCTCCACTTT,CASRVTGVNNSPLHF
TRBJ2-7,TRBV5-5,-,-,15,TGTGCCAGCAGCTTGGTTGTGGGGCAGGGATACGAGCAGTACTTC,CASSLVVGQGYEQYF
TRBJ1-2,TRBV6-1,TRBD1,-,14,TGTGCCAGCAGTCAGGGACAGGGGGCATATGGCTACACCTTC,CASSQGQGAYGYTF
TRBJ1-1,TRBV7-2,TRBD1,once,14,TGTGCCAGCAGCTTGGGACAGGTGAACACTGAAGCTTTCTTT,CASSLGQVNTEAFF
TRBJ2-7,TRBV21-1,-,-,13,TGTGCCAGCAGCAAGGGACAGATCTACGAGCAGTACTTC,CASSKGQIYEQYF
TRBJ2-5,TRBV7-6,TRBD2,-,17,TGTGCCAGCAGCTCAGGACTAGCGGGGGGGTTGTATGAGACCCAGTACTTC,CASSSGLAGGLYETQYF
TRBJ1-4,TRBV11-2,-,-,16,TGTGCCAGCAGCCCGCGACAGGCCCCGGTGGGGGAAAAACTGTTTTTT,CASSPRQAPVGEKLFF
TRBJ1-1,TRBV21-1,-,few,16,TGTGCCAGCAGCGAAAGACAGGGGGTCCAGGACACTGAAGCTTTCTTT,CASSERQGVQDTEAFF
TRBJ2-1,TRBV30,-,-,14,TGTGCCTGGAGTGTACTAGAGAGGGGGTATGAGCAGTTCTTC,CAWSVLERGYEQFF
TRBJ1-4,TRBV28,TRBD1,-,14,TGTGCAACGGGACAGGGGGCGGAATTTGAAAAACTGTTTTTT,CATGQGAEFEKLFF
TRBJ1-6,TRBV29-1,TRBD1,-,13,TGCAGCGCCGACACAGGGGAAGGGTCACCCCTCCACTTT,CSADTGEGSPLHF
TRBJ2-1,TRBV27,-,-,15,TGTGCCAGCAGTTTTTCAGGGGCTGGTGGGGATGAGCAGTTCTTC,CASSFSGAGGDEQFF